This T cell receptor beta chain is drawn from a study of somatic mutations in cytotoxic T cells in rheumatoid arthritis. As for the study in general: Several of the V beta antibody-stained T-cell populations were flow-sorted at nearly 100% purity; V beta1+ cells were among them and were sequenced for TCRB. Study findings and constraints: Between rheumatoid arthritis patients and age-matched healthy controls, CD8+ T-cell clonality showed no significant difference. Greater age accompanied higher CD8+ clonality in rheumatoid arthritis patients, a pattern that was absent in healthy controls.

Of note for this clone: The antigen remains unidentified.

This CDR3 spans 13 amino acids. In germline, CDR1 is MNHEY, CDR2 SVGAGI. The V end lost 5 bases, the J end lost 1 base, and 8 bases lay between the germline ends. The protocol was immunoSEQ multiplex PCR, while the TCRdb copy is restricted to in-frame clones and leaves out a portion. Among under 20,000 clones, about 77% were seen once, and the ten largest hold roughly 15%. Sequenced sample: CD8+ T cells sorted from blood. The clonotype originates from an adult with rheumatoid arthritis. This chain links TRBV6-5 with TRBJ1-1; tentatively, D is TRBD1 (6 bases). The CDR3 sequence: CASSQTGNTEAFF. The DNA for the CDR3 is TGTGCCAGCAGTCAGACAGGGAACACTGAAGCTTTCTTT.